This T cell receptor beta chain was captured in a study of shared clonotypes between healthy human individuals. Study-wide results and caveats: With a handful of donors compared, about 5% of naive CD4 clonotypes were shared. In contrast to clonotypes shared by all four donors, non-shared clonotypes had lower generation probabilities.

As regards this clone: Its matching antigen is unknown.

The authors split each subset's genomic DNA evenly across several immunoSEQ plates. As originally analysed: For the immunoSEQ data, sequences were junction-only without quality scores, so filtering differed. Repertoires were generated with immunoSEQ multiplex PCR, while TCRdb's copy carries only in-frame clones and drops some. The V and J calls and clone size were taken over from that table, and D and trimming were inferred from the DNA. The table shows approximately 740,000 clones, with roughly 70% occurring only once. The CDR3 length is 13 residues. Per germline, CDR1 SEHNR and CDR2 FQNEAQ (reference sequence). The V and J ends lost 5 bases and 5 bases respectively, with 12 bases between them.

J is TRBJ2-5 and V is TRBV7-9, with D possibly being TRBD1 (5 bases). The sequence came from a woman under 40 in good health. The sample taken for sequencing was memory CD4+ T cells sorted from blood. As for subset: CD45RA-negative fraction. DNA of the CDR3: TGTGCCAGCAGCAGGGGCCCTGACGAGACCCAGTACTTC. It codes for CASSRGPDETQYF.